This T cell receptor beta chain was sequenced in a study of control samples from healthy donors and cancer patients. Germline V gives CDR1 SGHKS, CDR2 YYEKEE (reference sequence). V was pared by 5 bases and J by 2 bases, with 4 bases between. The CDR3 spans 12 residues. The assay was immunoSEQ multiplex PCR, and TCRdb's table has in-frame clones only and misses some. The data contain approximately 140,000 clones, around nine tenths of them seen just once; the ten biggest clones take up 11%. The sequencing sample was made of blood. This TCR was recovered from a man aged 25-45 years in good health. The chain is built from TRBV5-5 and TRBJ2-2; unclear D gene. The CDR3, as DNA: TGTGCCAGCAGTTATAACACCGGGGAGCTGTTTTTT. It translates to CASSYNTGELFF.